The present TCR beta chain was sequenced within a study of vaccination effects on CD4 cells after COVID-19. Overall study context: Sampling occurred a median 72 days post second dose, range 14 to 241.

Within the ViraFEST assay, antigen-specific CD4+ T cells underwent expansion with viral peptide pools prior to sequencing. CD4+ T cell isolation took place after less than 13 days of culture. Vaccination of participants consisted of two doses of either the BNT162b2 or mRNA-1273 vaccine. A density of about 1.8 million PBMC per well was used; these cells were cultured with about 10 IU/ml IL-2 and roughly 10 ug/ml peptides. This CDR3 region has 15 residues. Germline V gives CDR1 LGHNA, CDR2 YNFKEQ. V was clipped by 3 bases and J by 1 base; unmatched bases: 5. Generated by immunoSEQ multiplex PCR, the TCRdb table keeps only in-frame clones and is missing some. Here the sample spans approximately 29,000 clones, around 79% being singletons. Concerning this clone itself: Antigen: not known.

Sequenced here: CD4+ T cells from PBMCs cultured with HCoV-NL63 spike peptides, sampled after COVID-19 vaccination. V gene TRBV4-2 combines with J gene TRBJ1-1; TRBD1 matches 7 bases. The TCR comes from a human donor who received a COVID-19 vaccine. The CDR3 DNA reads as TGTGCCAGCAGCCAGATAGACAGGGAGAACACTGAAGCTTTCTTT. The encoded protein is CASSQIDRENTEAFF.